The T cell receptor beta chain under discussion was sequenced for a study of cytomegalovirus exposure and HLA in healthy donors (dated by TCRdb to 2016 to 2017). A note on the overall study: In an earlier analysis of approximately 640 of the donors, about 260 Gb of sequence data and 90 million to 130 million unique TCR beta sequences from about 179 million T cells were reported. An early release covering roughly 600 HLA-typed donors comprised approximately 290 gigabases of sequencing data and about 90 million unique TCR sequences. Among the roughly 400 genotyped donors, 81% belonged to the genetic ancestry cluster associated with self-reported Caucasian donors. The study aimed to test whether signatures of past pathogen exposure could be identified by cataloging public T cell receptors. The study used immunosequencing to profile the T cell repertoires of approximately 690 subjects and linked those repertoires to cytomegalovirus serostatus. A separate validation cohort of over a hundred different subjects was used in addition to the roughly 700-subject first cohort. To predict cytomegalovirus infection status, the study brought together high-throughput TCR immunosequencing, statistical association of individual TCRs with disease status, and machine learning. A later analysis re-examined previously published TCR beta repertoires from around 670 donors and added high-resolution HLA genotyping to investigate patterns of TCR occurrence. Rather than using new phenotypic data, the later analysis identified candidate immune exposures from TCR beta sequences and from how often those sequences occurred across donors. In an earlier analysis of a few hundred of the donors, high-throughput TCR beta sequencing was used to judge whether each TCR beta V gene segment behaved as functional or pseudogenic. Donor age, sex, ethnicity and CMV serostatus were collected together with the repertoire data. A later genetic analysis took genome-wide SNP genotypes for about 55% of the roughly 670 donors and used that subset as a discovery cohort. Every repertoire in the discovery cohort had been generated on one and the same sequencing platform. HLA typing included class I and class II loci at four-digit resolution. The number of typed donors differed by locus: about 620-640 for A, B, C, DRB1 and DQB1; approximately 520 for DQA1; 606 for DPA1; and about 470 for DPB1. Because of strong linkage in the cohort, 5 or 6 DR-DQ haplotypes were treated as single units for association and clustering. On average, around 240,000 unique TCR beta nucleotide sequences were sequenced per donor among several hundred genotyped donors of the cohort, with about 19% of those sequences being non-productive.

The cohort was made up of roughly 670 healthy bone marrow donors. At the time of sampling, all cohort members were nominally healthy, though unrecorded immune exposures were likely present. The donor tested CMV seropositive and was one of the 289 seropositive cohort members. A peripheral blood sample was provided by each donor, and peripheral blood mononuclear cells were used for TCR beta sequencing. Genomic DNA extraction from the blood cell samples was performed with the Qiagen DNeasy Blood Extraction Kit. Libraries were made using the immunoSEQ multiplex PCR assay. A mixture of 60 forward primers for TCR Vbeta segments and 13 reverse primers for TCR Jbeta segments was used in the multiplex PCR. The CDR3 region of rearranged TCR beta genes was amplified from genomic DNA by a multiplex PCR assay. On the Illumina HiSeq System, the amplified TCR beta libraries were sequenced as 87-base-pair reads. The original methods were these. A later analysis tallied some 79 million unique TCR beta chains across the roughly 610 repertoires, and about 12 million of those chains were shared by two or more donors. To remove PCR and sequencing errors, raw reads were error-corrected and collapsed into unique sequences using a nearest-neighbor algorithm that merged closely related sequences. To assign V, D and J gene segments, CDR3 sequences were aligned to IMGT reference sequences. For a sequence to be retained, a match of at least six nucleotides to both a V gene segment and a J gene segment was required. Rearrangements were classified as productive when the CDR3 lacked stop codons and remained in frame with V and J, and all other rearrangements were classified as non-productive. CDR3 was defined by IMGT convention, running from the second conserved V-encoded cysteine to the conserved J-encoded phenylalanine. Sequences without an unambiguous match to a single V gene segment were excluded from the earlier analysis of almost 600 of the donors. An earlier analysis of several hundred of the donors called V segments functional above 56.7% productive rearrangements and segregating when the between-donor standard deviation exceeded 5%. A statistical classification framework was developed to diagnose cytomegalovirus status using the catalog of TCR beta chain sequences. In a later analysis, TCR nucleotide sequences were compared against IMGT/GENE-DB human TR gene sequences so that V and J genes could be assigned. In a later analysis, CDR3 sequences and most-parsimonious VDJ recombination scenarios were assigned using the TCRdist pipeline. In a later analysis, every TCR beta chain was defined by the combination of its CDR3 amino acid sequence and its V-gene family, and reads without a unique V-gene family were dropped. To address suspected cross-contamination and a sequencing artifact, a later analysis removed 550 to 750 highly shared, low-generation-probability nucleotide sequences. In a later analysis, a clonal expansion index for each public chain was calculated from normalized within-repertoire ranks of inferred template counts. Generation probabilities in a later analysis came from a VDJ recombination model fitted to out-of-frame rearrangements, and those results were checked against IGoR. In a later analysis, hypergeometric tests were used to score TCR-TCR, TCR-HLA and TCR-CMV co-occurrence, with a repertoire-size bias correction applied to TCR pairs. In a later analysis, false discovery rates were estimated by permuting HLA or CMV assignments 20 times. In a later analysis, co-occurring TCRs were grouped using DBSCAN, and TCRdist sequence similarity was added for clustering within HLA-allele-positive subsets. Repertoires with fewer than 30,000 or more than 120,000 public chains were left out of co-occurrence clustering, as were five repertoires with anomalous nucleotide sharing. As stored in TCRdb, this immuneACCESS dataset retains in-frame rearrangements with V and J assigned. A fraction of the clones does not appear; measured against another copy, unresolved V genes explain less than half of the discrepancy, and the remainder lacks a known reason. D and trimming were read from the DNA, whereas the V and J calls and clone size are those reported in that table. Counted in this sample were approximately 100,000 clones; more than 65% of them appeared once. About 10% of the sample lies in the top ten.

The study at large found these results: In a later genetic analysis, fewer N-insertions in productive TCRs were reported among donors in an Asian-associated ancestry cluster than the approximately 710-donor mean. In a later analysis, several top co-occurrence clusters were reported to appear linked to parvovirus B19, influenza, CMV and Epstein-Barr virus. Because the 87-base-pair reads could not distinguish some IMGT-functional V segments, including TRBV6-2 and TRBV6-3, those segments were excluded. The study listed 150 to 200 TCR beta chains as associated with cytomegalovirus. The sequencing pipeline was judged likely to have produced a cluster of highly shared sequence variants as a technical artifact. A later analysis found that HLA-associated TCR beta chains were more clonally expanded and had lower generation probabilities than equally common non-associated chains. A later analysis found that TCR association rates varied across HLA loci, with DRB1 alleles showing the most associated TCRs and HLA-C alleles the fewest. Because counts were too low, some 16 rarely observed V segments, including chromosome 9 orphons, were excluded from the earlier analysis of around 640 of the donors. The authors suggested that the approach could potentially be generalized to other disease states and immunological phenotypes. In a later analysis, around 17,000 TCR beta sequences were associated with specific HLA alleles at a false discovery rate of 0.05. Because HLA typing was unavailable for some donors at each locus, only the typed subset was used in association tests. Immune exposure information for the cohort was limited to CMV serostatus. In a later genetic analysis, a missense DCLRE1C variant was associated with V-gene and J-gene trimming of TCR beta chains, and the association was replicated in an independent cohort. In a later analysis, most CMV-associated TCR beta chains were found to appear HLA-restricted, with HLA associations seemingly driven largely by CMV exposure. The classifier was reported to diagnose cytomegalovirus status with high specificity and sensitivity in both the original cohort and the validation cohort. When HLA alleles, especially DR and DQ, strongly co-occurred, TCR associations were difficult to assign to individual alleles. Most TCR sequences were observed very rarely across donors, whereas some public TCRs were present in many individuals. Broadly in line with IMGT annotations, most TCR beta V segments showed up in productive rearrangements about 87% or about 30% of the time in an earlier analysis of 450 to 750 of the donors. In this cohort, only TCR beta chains were sequenced, and detectable features were limited by the absence of alpha or paired-chain data. Roughly uniform sequencing depth across donors was assumed in presence/absence analyses, although this assumption may not hold. Correlated functional status among segregating V segments might reflect linkage disequilibrium, but an unknown experimental factor could not be ruled out. A further reported finding was that TCR beta sequences accurately predicted the HLA-A and HLA-B alleles for most subjects in the first cohort. In vitro tests confirmed that three of the cytomegalovirus-associated TCR beta chains recognize cytomegalovirus antigens.

Remarks on this clone: The target of this receptor is not known. Within one base of it there is no much larger clone, and no base qualities were kept.

Based on the germline V gene, the CDR1 and CDR2 sequences are SNHLY and FYNNEI. The V end gives up 6 bases and the J end 0 bases, leaving 6 bases in the junction not matched to a gene. From cysteine to phenylalanine, the CDR3 is 16 amino acids long. Only CDR3 DNA remains: 48 bases, in frame from the first base. The chain is encoded by TRBV2 joined to TRBJ1-5, with 9 bases matching TRBD1. The specimen was PBMCs. The sequence came from a man in his forties in good health and CMV-seropositive. The bases are TGTGCCAGCAGGGCTGACAGGGGGGGTAGCAATCAGCCCCAGCATTTT. This encodes CASRADRGGSNQPQHF.